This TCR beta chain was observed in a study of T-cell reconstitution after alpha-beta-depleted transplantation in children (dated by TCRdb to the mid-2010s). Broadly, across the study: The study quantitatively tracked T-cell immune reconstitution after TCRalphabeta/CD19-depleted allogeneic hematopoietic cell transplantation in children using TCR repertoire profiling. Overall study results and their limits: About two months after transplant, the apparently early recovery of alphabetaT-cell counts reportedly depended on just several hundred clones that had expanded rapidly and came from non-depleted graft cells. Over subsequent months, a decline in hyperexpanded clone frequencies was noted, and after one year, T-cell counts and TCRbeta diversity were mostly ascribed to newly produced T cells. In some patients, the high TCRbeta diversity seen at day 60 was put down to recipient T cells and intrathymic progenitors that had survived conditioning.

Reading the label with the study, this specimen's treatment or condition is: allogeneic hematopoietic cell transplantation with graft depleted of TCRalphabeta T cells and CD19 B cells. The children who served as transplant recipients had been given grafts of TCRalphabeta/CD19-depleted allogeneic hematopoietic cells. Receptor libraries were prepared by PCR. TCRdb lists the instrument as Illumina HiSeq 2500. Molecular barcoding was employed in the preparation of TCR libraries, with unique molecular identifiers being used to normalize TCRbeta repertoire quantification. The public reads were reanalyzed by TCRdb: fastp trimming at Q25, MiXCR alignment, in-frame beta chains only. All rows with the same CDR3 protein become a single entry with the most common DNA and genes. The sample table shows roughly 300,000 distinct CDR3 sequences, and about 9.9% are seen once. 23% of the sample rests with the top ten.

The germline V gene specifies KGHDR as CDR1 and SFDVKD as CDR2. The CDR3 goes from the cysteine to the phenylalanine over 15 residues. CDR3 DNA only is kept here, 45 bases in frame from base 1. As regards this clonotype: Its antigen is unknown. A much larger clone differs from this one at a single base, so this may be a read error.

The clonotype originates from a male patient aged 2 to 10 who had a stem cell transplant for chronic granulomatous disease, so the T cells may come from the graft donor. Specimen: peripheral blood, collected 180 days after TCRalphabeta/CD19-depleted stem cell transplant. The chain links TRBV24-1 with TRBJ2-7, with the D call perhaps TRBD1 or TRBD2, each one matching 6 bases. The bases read TGTGCCACCAGATACAGGGAGGCCCGCTCCTACGGGCAGTACTTC. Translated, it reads CATRYREARSYGQYF.